This T cell receptor (beta chain) comes out of a study of shared clonotypes between healthy human individuals (dated by TCRdb to 2018 to 2020). For the study in its entirety: A couple of women and three men aged 18 to 49 years were included in the cohort. Per donor, three plates each were used for CD4 naive and CD4 memory, two for CD8 naive, and one for CD8 memory. Blood TCR repertoires of several healthy adults were deeply sequenced to estimate repertoire size and the extent of clonotype sharing between individuals. Leukapheresis yielded between about 0.9 and 9.5 billion PBMCs per donor. Different laboratories and diverse techniques were used to prepare libraries and sequence TCR repertoires, to increase sequencing depth and limit assay-specific biases.

The CDR3 spans 14 residues, from the cysteine through the phenylalanine. Just the 42-base CDR3 DNA is kept, in frame starting at base 1. CDR1 and CDR2, per the germline V gene (reference sequence), are SGHNT and YYREEE. V gives up 4 bases and J gives up 3 bases, and the segment between their germline ends measures 11 bases. Remarks on this clone: Its recognized antigen is unknown. Base qualities are not recorded, but no much larger clone differs from it by a single base.

TCR CDR3 regions were amplified from genomic DNA by multiplex PCR using the deep immunoSEQ assay. Genomic DNA extracted from each cell subset was distributed evenly over all wells of several immunoSEQ 96-well plates, and each plate served as one replicate. Each replicate PCR for sorted subsets received roughly 0.2 ug genomic DNA, equal to about 29,000 T cell genomes. The purified libraries were quantified using a Qubit 3.0 fluorometer, sized with a Bioanalyzer 2100, and then quantified again using the KAPA Library Quantification kit. Every immunoSEQ 96-well plate was sequenced on a separate single-read 150-cycle Illumina NextSeq 550 flow cell. On the authors' methods: Because the immunoSEQ output included only junctional sequences and no quality scores, the filtering could not be the same as the filtering used for full-length reads. To assign V/J genes and CDR3, sequences were annotated against IMGT germline references using PyIR, a Python wrapper for IgBLAST v1.9. Reads were removed for weak V/J assignments (E-value above 1e-6), missing CDR3, stop codons, out-of-frame junctions, or ambiguous translated residues. V3J clonotypes were defined by identical inferred V gene, J gene, and CDR3 amino acid sequence. Percentage overlap between repertoires was calculated by dividing the number of shared unique clonotypes by the size of the smaller repertoire. Three approaches were used to assess repertoire richness: RTK rarefaction, the Chao1 estimator, and Recon v2.1 estimates of unobserved clonotypes. Generation probabilities were computed with OLGA for all TCRbeta clonotypes obtained by the gDNA method from several donors. The immuneACCESS repertoire file appears here via TCRdb, limited to in-frame rearrangements. These files lack a portion of the clones; in checked studies, under half of the deficit traces to unresolved V genes, and the cause of the others is not known. The DNA was the basis for D and trimming; V, J and clone size are from that table. The sample contains millions of clones, 85% to 95% of them found a single time. The leading ten clones occupy 0.35% to 0.45% of the sample.

Healthy HIV-negative adults with no recently reported acute infections or vaccinations were included as donors. All donors were Caucasian adults living in Nashville, Tennessee, USA. CD4+ T cells were enriched by magnetic negative selection; naive cells were then positively selected on CD45RA, and the negative fraction formed the memory subset. Blood was obtained by leukapheresis, after which PBMCs were separated by Ficoll-Histopaque density gradient centrifugation and cryopreserved in liquid nitrogen vapor phase. Purity and quantity of every magnetically sorted T cell population were checked by analytical flow cytometry. Genomic DNA was isolated from every sorted fraction and measured by UV absorbance on a Nanodrop 2000c. What the research found in general, with its limitations: Sampling was limited to blood, and TCR repertoires in tissue likely differ from TCR repertoires in blood. When a few donors were compared, the shared fraction of clonotypes was roughly 5% for naive CD4, around 4% for naive CD8, more than 2% for memory CD4, and 0.4% for memory CD8. The genetic and exposure-history diversity represented was limited by the small number of donors. Higher generation probabilities were observed for clonotypes shared by all four sorted-subset donors than for non-shared clonotypes. Naive subsets generally had larger estimated clonotype richness than memory subsets did. Incomplete sequencing was indicated by rarefaction of sorted-subset datasets, despite the large sequencing depth. Based on pairwise subsampling, the degree of clonotype sharing among donors was expected to be affected by sequencing depth.

Recombination linked TRBV5-4 to TRBJ2-1; matching of 6 bases hints at TRBD2 as the D gene. The TCR comes from a man aged 18 to 29 in good health. Some clones in this sample may be carry-over from other donors' samples. Sequenced: naive CD4+ T cells from PBMCs. In light of the paper, this sample's cell subset or site label describes: CD45RA+ positively selected. CDR3 loop: CASSQDYLYNEQFF. Here is the DNA: TGTGCCAGCAGCCAGGACTACCTCTACAATGAGCAGTTCTTC.